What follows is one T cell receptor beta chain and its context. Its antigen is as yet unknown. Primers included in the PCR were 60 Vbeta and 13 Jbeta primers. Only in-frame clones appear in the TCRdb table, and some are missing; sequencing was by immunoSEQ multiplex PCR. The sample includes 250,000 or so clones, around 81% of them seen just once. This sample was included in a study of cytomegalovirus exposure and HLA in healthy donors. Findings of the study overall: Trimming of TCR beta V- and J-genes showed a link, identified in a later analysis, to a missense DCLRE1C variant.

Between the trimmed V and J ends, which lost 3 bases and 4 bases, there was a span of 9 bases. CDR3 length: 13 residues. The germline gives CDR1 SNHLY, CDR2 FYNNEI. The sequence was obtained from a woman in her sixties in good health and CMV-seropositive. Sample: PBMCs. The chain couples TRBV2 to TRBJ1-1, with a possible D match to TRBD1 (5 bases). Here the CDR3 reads CASSDDRGTEAFF. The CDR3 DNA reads TGTGCCAGCAGTGACGACAGAGGCACTGAAGCTTTCTTT.